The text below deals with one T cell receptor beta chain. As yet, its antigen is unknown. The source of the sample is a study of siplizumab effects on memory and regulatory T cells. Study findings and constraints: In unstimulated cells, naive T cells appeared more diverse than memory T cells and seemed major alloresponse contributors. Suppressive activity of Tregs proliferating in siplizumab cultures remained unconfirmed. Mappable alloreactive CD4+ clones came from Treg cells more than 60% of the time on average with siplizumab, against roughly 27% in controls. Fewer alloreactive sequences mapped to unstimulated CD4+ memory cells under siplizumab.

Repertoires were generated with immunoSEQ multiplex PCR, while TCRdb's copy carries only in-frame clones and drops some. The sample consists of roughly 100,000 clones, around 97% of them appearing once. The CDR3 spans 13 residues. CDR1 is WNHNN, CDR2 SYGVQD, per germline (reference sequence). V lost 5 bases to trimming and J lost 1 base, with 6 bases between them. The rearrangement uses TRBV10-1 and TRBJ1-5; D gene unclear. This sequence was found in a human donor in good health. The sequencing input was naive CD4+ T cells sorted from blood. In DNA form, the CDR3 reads TGCGCCAGCAGTCCCGACAGCAATCAGCCCCAGCATTTT. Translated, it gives CASSPDSNQPQHF.